The 8 T cell receptor beta chains reported below all come from one sample, sequenced in a study of blood T cell repertoires in COVID-19. The assay was immunoSEQ multiplex PCR, and TCRdb's table has in-frame clones only and misses some. The sample has fewer than 350,000 clones; roughly nine tenths are singletons. Sequencing was done on a sample of peripheral blood. The receptors stem from a woman in her sixties with COVID-19, enrolled during active disease.

This clone was counted once. V gene TRBV29-1 combines with J gene TRBJ1-1, with a tentative D call TRBD1 (5 bases). Trimming left V 4 bases short and J 11 bases short, with 17 bases between. Germline loops: CDR1 SQVTM, CDR2 ANQGSEA. CDR3 length equals 12 residues. The CDR3 here is CSVGLDTLEAFF. CDR3 bases: TGCAGCGTTGGTCTGGACACCCTTGAGGCTTTCTTT.

In regard to this clone: Within the sample, other DNA sequences also encode this same CDR3. The CDR3 protein is CATSDPGQGSEKLFF. DNA of the CDR3: TGTGCCACCAGTGACCCTGGACAGGGGAGTGAAAAACTGTTTTTT. This chain links TRBV24-1 with TRBJ1-4, with TRBD1 matching over 9 bases. The CDR3 is 15 amino acids. The germline CDR1 and CDR2 sequences are KGHDR and SFDVKD. V shed 4 bases, J shed 7 bases, and the junction held 6 bases outside the gene matches.

V gene TRBV6-5 combines with J gene TRBJ2-2; 9 bases match TRBD1. Looked up from germline, CDR1 is MNHEY and CDR2 is SVGAGI. The CDR3 has 15 residues. The J segment lost 3 bases and the V segment lost 4 bases, leaving 3 bases of the junction unmatched. CDR3 nucleotide sequence: TGTGCCAGCAGTTTAAGGACAGGGGACACCGGGGAGCTGTTTTTT. Protein product: CASSLRTGDTGELFF.

This sequence joins TRBV11-2 and TRBJ1-1; 7 bases are shared with TRBD1. Germline V gene lookup returns CDR1 SGHAT and CDR2 FQNNGV. The CDR3 extends over 16 amino acids. The V gene end was trimmed by 3 bases and the J gene end by 1 base; junction bases not matched to a gene: 8. CDR3 loop: CASSFRQGHGNTEAFF. CDR3 bases: TGTGCCAGCAGCTTTAGACAGGGTCATGGGAACACTGAAGCTTTCTTT.

The V gene is TRBV7-9, the J gene TRBJ1-6; 7 bases align to TRBD1. The CDR3 loop spans 14 amino acids. With 7 bases clipped from V and 7 bases from J, the junction kept 7 bases outside the gene matches. Looked up from germline, CDR1 is SEHNR and CDR2 is FQNEAQ (reference sequence). DNA for the CDR3: TGTGCCAGCAACAGGGACAGCCTAAATTCACCCCTCCACTTT. This codes for CASNRDSLNSPLHF.

In its sample, this clone was seen once. The chain carries TRBV30 and TRBJ2-7; D not certain. Trimming removed 3 bases from V and 4 bases from J, with 7 bases in between. The CDR3 loop spans 11 amino acids. CDR1 and CDR2 (germline): GTSNPN, SVGIG (reference sequence). CDR3 in amino acids: CAWSKAYEQYF. The CDR3 nucleotides read TGTGCCTGGAGCAAAGCGTACGAGCAGTACTTC.

The chain combines TRBV3-1 (or the pseudogene TRBV3-2) with TRBJ2-7; the match to TRBD1 covers 10 bases. CDR1 is LGHDT and CDR2 is YNNKEL in the germline V gene (reference sequence). The length of the CDR3 is 15 residues. Trimming at V came to 4 bases and at J to 2 bases, leaving 5 bases not matched to a gene. Written as DNA, the CDR3 is TGTGCCAGCAGCCTTAGGACAGGGGGGACCTACGAGCAGTACTTC. It yields the protein CASSLRTGGTYEQYF.

The rearrangement joins TRBV7-2 to TRBJ2-5; 10 nucleotides match TRBD1. Germline V gene sequence: CDR1 SGHTA, CDR2 FQGNSA. Trimming removed 5 bases from V and 5 bases from J; junction bases left unmatched: 2. The CDR3 sequence is 13 residues long. Here the CDR3 DNA reads TGTGCCAGCAGCGTGGACAGGGGGGAGACCCAGTACTTC. Protein: CASSVDRGETQYF.